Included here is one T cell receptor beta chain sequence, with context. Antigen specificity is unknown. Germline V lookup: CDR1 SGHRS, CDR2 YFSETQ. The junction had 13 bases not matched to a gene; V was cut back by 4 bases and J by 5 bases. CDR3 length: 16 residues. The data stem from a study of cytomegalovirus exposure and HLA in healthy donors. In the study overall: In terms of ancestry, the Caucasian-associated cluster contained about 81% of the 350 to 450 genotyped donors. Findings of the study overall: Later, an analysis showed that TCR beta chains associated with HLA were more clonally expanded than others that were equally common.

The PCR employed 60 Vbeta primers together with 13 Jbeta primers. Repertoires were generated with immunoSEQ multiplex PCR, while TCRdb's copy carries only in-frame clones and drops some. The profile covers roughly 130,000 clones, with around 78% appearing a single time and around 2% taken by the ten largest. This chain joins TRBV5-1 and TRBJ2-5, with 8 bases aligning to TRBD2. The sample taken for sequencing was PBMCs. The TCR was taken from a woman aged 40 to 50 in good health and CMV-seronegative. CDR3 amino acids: CASSGGGGYPPETQYF. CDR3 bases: TGCGCCAGCAGCGGAGGCGGGGGGTACCCCCCGGAGACCCAGTACTTC.